Below are 29 T cell receptor beta chains sequenced from a single sample in a study of beta chain features in type 1 diabetes. The investigators reverse transcribed all of the isolated RNA, so they sequenced expressed TCRB transcripts. Sequenced by immunoSEQ multiplex PCR; TCRdb stores in-frame clones only, minus some. The sample has 620,000 or so clones, 15% seen once. The sample consisted of naive CD4+ T cells from blood. These receptors were obtained from a man aged 18 to 35 in good health.

This clone was detected only a few times. The V and J genes are TRBV11-2 and TRBJ1-2, with TRBD1 matching over 7 bases. The V gene's germline CDR1 is SGHAT and CDR2 FQNNGV. J lost 4 bases, V lost 5 bases, and 10 bases had no gene match. The CDR3 loop spans 15 amino acids. The CDR3 reads CASSTNRGSGYGYTF. Here the CDR3 DNA reads TGTGCCAGCAGCACGAACAGGGGTTCCGGCTATGGCTACACCTTC.

The chain employs TRBV5-4 and TRBJ2-3, with 11 bases identical to TRBD2. V lost 1 base to trimming and J lost 6 bases; unmatched junction nucleotides: 4. This CDR3 comprises 15 residues. CDR1 is SGHNT, CDR2 YYREEE, per germline (reference sequence). CDR3 in DNA: TGTGCCAGCAGCTTGACTAGCGGGAGAGAGGATACGCAGTATTTT. Translation gives CASSLTSGREDTQYF.

This clone was observed a handful of times. The chain is built from TRBV4-1 and TRBJ2-4; 10 nucleotides line up with TRBD2. The CDR3 is 17 amino acids. Germline V lookup: CDR1 MGHRA, CDR2 YSYEKL. After removal of 5 bases from V and 0 bases from J, the junction contained 7 bases not matched to a gene. This CDR3 is CASSILAGMKAKNIQYF. CDR3 coding DNA: TGCGCCAGCAGCATACTAGCGGGAATGAAAGCCAAAAACATTCAGTACTTC.

The chain has TRBV11-1 and TRBJ2-2; D might be TRBD1 (5 bases). Germline V CDR1 and CDR2: SGHAT, FQDESV (reference sequence). The CDR3 is made up of 14 amino acids. The V gene lost 0 bases and the J gene lost 5 bases, with 7 bases spanning the gap. The CDR3 region has the DNA TGTGCCAGCAGCTTAGCAGGGGCTACCGGGGAGCTGTTTTTT. Translated, it gives CASSLAGATGELFF.

This chain connects TRBV4-1 to TRBJ1-2; D unclear. This CDR3 contains 15 residues. Trimming removed 1 base from V and 4 bases from J, with 13 bases in between. Looked up from germline, CDR1 is MGHRA and CDR2 is YSYEKL. CDR3 protein: CASSQGSSLSYGYTF. CDR3 bases: TGCGCCAGCAGCCAAGGTTCAAGCCTTAGCTATGGCTACACCTTC.

As to this clone: The identical CDR3 is also encoded by other nucleotide sequences in the sample. This chain joins TRBV18 and TRBJ2-7; D unclear. CDR3 length: 12 amino acids. Germline CDR1 and CDR2: KGHSH and LQKENI. Trimming took off 3 bases at V and 4 bases at J, with 7 bases between the two ends. CDR3 sequence reads: CASSPVGYEQYF. DNA for the CDR3: TGTGCCAGCTCACCTGTGGGGTACGAGCAGTACTTC.

This clone was seen more than once but under ten times. The chain is built from TRBV2 and TRBJ2-7, with 8 bases matching TRBD2. Germline V gene sequence: CDR1 SNHLY, CDR2 FYNNEI. The CDR3 runs 15 residues. The J segment lost 0 bases and the V segment lost 6 bases, leaving 7 bases of the junction unmatched. As DNA, the CDR3 is TGTGCCAGCAGGGGCATAGCGGGGAGCTCCTACGAGCAGTACTTC. Its protein is CASRGIAGSSYEQYF.

This clone was picked up a small number of times. The chain combines TRBV29-1 with TRBJ2-7; D not resolved. CDR1 and CDR2 (germline): SQVTM, ANQGSEA. V lost 1 base and J lost 10, with 14 bases in between. This CDR3 contains 12 residues. CDR3 DNA: TGCAGCGTTGAAGGGTTGTCGAGGCGACAGTACTTC. This encodes CSVEGLSRRQYF.

There are a few counts of this clone. This chain links TRBV7-3 with TRBJ2-3; D not resolved. V was cut by 2 bases and J by 4 bases, with 7 bases left in between. The CDR3 spans 13 residues. In germline, CDR1 is SGHTA, CDR2 FQGTGA. In DNA, the CDR3 is TGTGCCAGCAGCTTACTAGGACCAGATACGCAGTATTTT. This gives the protein CASSLLGPDTQYF.

The CDR3 loop reads CASSPFEGAVYGYTF. The DNA of the CDR3 is TGTGCCAGCAGCCCTTTTGAGGGGGCTGTCTATGGCTACACCTTC. The chain joins TRBV9 to TRBJ1-2; the match to TRBD1 covers 7 bases. The V segment lost 4 bases and the J segment 4 bases; nucleotides outside the gene matches: 10. The CDR3 runs to 15 residues. The germline V gene encodes CDR1 SGDLS and CDR2 YYNGEE.

V is TRBV5-4 and J is TRBJ2-3; 11 bases line up with TRBD1. The germline gives CDR1 SGHNT, CDR2 YYREEE (reference sequence). V gave up 5 bases and J gave up 4 bases; unmatched junction bases: 6. CDR3 size: 15 residues. Here the CDR3 DNA reads TGTGCCAGCAGTTGGACAGGGGGCGCCGCAGATACGCAGTATTTT. Translation gives CASSWTGGAADTQYF.

The rearrangement joins TRBV5-6 to TRBJ1-3; D not certain. CDR1 and CDR2 (germline): SGHDT, YYEEEE. The CDR3 has 15 amino acids. The V gene lost 4 bases and the J gene lost 2 bases, with 13 bases spanning the gap. The CDR3 sequence: CASSTWGSPGNTIYF. CDR3 DNA: TGTGCCAGCAGCACATGGGGAAGCCCTGGAAACACCATATATTTT.

This clone was detected a few times. The chain is built from TRBV29-1 and TRBJ2-4, with 7 bases that match TRBD1. The CDR3 consists of 14 residues. V shed 1 base and J 8 bases; nucleotides not matched to a gene: 8. CDR1 and CDR2 (germline): SQVTM, ANQGSEA. The CDR3 region is CSVEAGGSRDIQYF. The CDR3 DNA reads TGCAGCGTTGAAGCAGGGGGATCAAGGGACATTCAGTACTTC.

This clone was observed a handful of times. The genes are TRBV7-8 and TRBJ2-7; tentative D call: TRBD1 (6 bases). Trimming took 4 bases from V and 11 from J, leaving 15 bases between them. The germline V gene has CDR1 SGHVS and CDR2 FQNEAQ. There are 12 residues in the CDR3. CDR3 protein: CASSSAGTKKYF. The CDR3 bases are TGTGCCAGCAGCTCCGCCGGGACAAAGAAGTACTTC.

This clone was detected only a few times. V and J are TRBV5-4 and TRBJ2-1; D gene uncertain. From germline, CDR1 is SGHNT and CDR2 YYREEE (reference sequence). The CDR3 totals 13 residues. Trimming stripped 0 bases from V and 7 bases from J, with 8 bases between. CDR3 region: CASSLANLNEQFF. DNA for the CDR3: TGTGCCAGCAGCTTGGCCAATCTGAATGAGCAGTTCTTC.

This clone has a handful of counts. The chain links TRBV7-9 to TRBJ1-1; 8 bases are a match to TRBD1. The CDR3 runs 13 residues. Germline V gives CDR1 SEHNR, CDR2 FQNEAQ (reference sequence). Trimming removed 2 bases from V and 11 bases from J; junction bases left unmatched: 7. CDR3 DNA: TGTGCCAGCAGCTTACAAGCAGGGGGCATTGCTTTCTTT. Translated: CASSLQAGGIAFF. Using reference TRBV7-9 and TRBJ1-1 for the parts outside the CDR3, the full variable domain is DTGVSQNPRHKITKRGQNVTFRCDPISEHNRLYWYRQTLGQGPEFLTYFQNEAQLEKSRLLSDRFSAERPKGSFSTLEIQRTEQGDSAMYLCASSLQAGGIAFFGQGTRLTVV.

The chain employs TRBV7-2 and TRBJ1-2; D is unclear. CDR3 length equals 16 residues. Trimming pared 3 bases from V and 4 bases from J, leaving 18 bases between. The germline V gene has CDR1 SGHTA and CDR2 FQGNSA. CDR3 in DNA: TGTGCCAGCAGCTTGGTGGGGTCCCTCCTTGTCTATGGCTACACCTTC. Translated: CASSLVGSLLVYGYTF.

The V and J genes are TRBV11-2 and TRBJ2-1, with TRBD1 matching over 8 bases. Germline lookup yields CDR1 SGHAT and CDR2 FQNNGV. The CDR3 spans 16 residues. With V trimmed by 5 bases and J by 10 bases, 16 bases remained unmatched. The CDR3: CASSKPGTGIMREQFF. The DNA of the CDR3 is TGTGCCAGCAGCAAACCCGGGACAGGAATAATGAGGGAGCAGTTCTTC.

This chain uses TRBV4-2 with TRBJ2-6; TRBD1 aligns across 9 bases. The length of the CDR3 is 18 residues. Germline V CDR1 and CDR2: LGHNA, YNFKEQ. Unmatched junction bases numbered 9, after V lost 4 bases and J lost 2 bases. The CDR3 spells CASSREQGAVTGANVLTF. CDR3 DNA sequence: TGTGCCAGCAGCCGAGAACAGGGGGCTGTAACTGGGGCCAACGTCCTGACTTTC.

This chain links TRBV18 with TRBJ2-5; unclear D gene. This CDR3 region has 13 residues. Per germline, CDR1 KGHSH and CDR2 LQKENI. V lost 2 bases and J lost 4, with 8 bases in between. The CDR3 protein is CASSPNTRETQYF. The CDR3 coding sequence is TGTGCCAGCTCACCAAACACCAGAGAGACCCAGTACTTC.

This clone was counted a few times. This chain uses TRBV7-2 with TRBJ2-1; TRBD1 is a possible D gene (5 bases). Germline V gene sequence: CDR1 SGHTA, CDR2 FQGNSA. Trimming took off 7 bases at V and 5 bases at J, with 12 bases between the two ends. This CDR3 spans 13 amino acids. CDR3 in amino acids: CASTIDRHNEQFF. CDR3 nucleotides: TGTGCCAGCACCATCGACAGACACAATGAGCAGTTCTTC.

This clone has more than one count but fewer than ten. The chain carries TRBV7-2 and TRBJ2-1, with D maybe TRBD1 (6 bases). Between the trimmed V and J ends, which lost 2 bases and 3 bases, there was a span of 8 bases. CDR1 is SGHTA, CDR2 FQGNSA, per germline. The CDR3 contains 14 residues. CDR3: CASSLSRGYNEQFF. The CDR3 DNA is TGTGCCAGCAGCTTATCCAGGGGCTACAATGAGCAGTTCTTC.

V and J are TRBV28 and TRBJ2-1; a possible D gene is TRBD1 (5 bases). Germline loops: CDR1 MDHEN, CDR2 SYDVKM. Trimming removed 3 bases from V and 7 bases from J, with 19 bases in between. The CDR3 loop spans 16 amino acids. CDR3 sequence (DNA): TGTGCCAGCAGTTTTCCAGCCGCGGCAGGGAAGAATGAGCAGTTCTTC. Its translation: CASSFPAAAGKNEQFF.

The V call is TRBV7-8, the J call TRBJ1-2; D uncertain. The CDR3 length is 16 residues. The germline CDR1 and CDR2 sequences are SGHVS and FQNEAQ. V gave up 5 bases and J gave up 4 bases, with 20 bases separating them. CDR3 amino acids: CASSGHPGEPSYGYTF. The CDR3 DNA is TGTGCCAGCAGCGGCCACCCAGGAGAACCTTCCTATGGCTACACCTTC.

The J gene is TRBJ1-2, the V gene TRBV4-3; 9 bases agree with TRBD1. The CDR3 runs 15 residues. After removal of 3 bases from V and 5 bases from J, the junction contained 7 bases not matched to a gene. Germline loops: CDR1 LGHNA, CDR2 YSLEER. The CDR3 DNA reads TGCGCCAGCAGCCAGCCGGGACAGGGAAGTTATGGCTACACCTTC. Protein product: CASSQPGQGSYGYTF.

This clone has just a few counts. V usage is TRBV7-2 and J usage is TRBJ2-5; 9 nucleotides line up with TRBD2. The V gene end was trimmed by 1 base and the J gene end by 9 bases; junction bases not matched to a gene: 9. Germline assignment: CDR1 SGHTA and CDR2 FQGNSA. The CDR3 runs to 15 residues. This chain's CDR3 is CASSLGLAGAASQYF. CDR3 bases: TGTGCCAGCAGCTTAGGCTTAGCGGGGGCAGCTTCCCAGTACTTC.

This clone was counted a few times. The chain employs TRBV4-1 and TRBJ1-5; 7 bases agree with TRBD1. CDR1 and CDR2 (germline): MGHRA, YSYEKL. This CDR3 contains 15 residues. V gave up 6 bases and J gave up 2 bases; unmatched junction bases: 7. CDR3 nucleotides: TGCGCCAGCAGTAAAGGGGGCTCCGGCAATCAGCCCCAGCATTTT. It translates to CASSKGGSGNQPQHF.

This clone was picked up a small number of times. The V call is TRBV30, the J call TRBJ1-2, with unresolved D. Germline-derived CDR1 and CDR2 are GTSNPN and SVGIG (reference sequence). This CDR3 region has 12 residues. The V and J ends lost 3 bases and 6 bases respectively, with 11 bases between them. CDR3: CAWSPMGDGYTF. The CDR3 DNA is TGTGCCTGGAGCCCGATGGGCGATGGCTACACCTTC.

The chain recombines TRBV14 with TRBJ2-5; D may be TRBD1 or TRBD2 (6 bases each). Germline loops: CDR1 SGHDN, CDR2 FVKESK. There are 12 residues in the CDR3. The ends were cut back, 5 bases at V and 5 bases at J, with 9 bases in the middle. CDR3 in amino acids: CASSGGGETQYF. DNA of the CDR3: TGTGCCAGCAGCGGAGGGGGTGAGACCCAGTACTTC.